A selection of T cell receptor beta chains follows, all from one sample in a study of shared clonotypes between healthy human individuals. Libraries were prepared by immunoSEQ multiplex PCR; TCRdb keeps only in-frame clonotypes and omits some of them. The sample lists 1,400,000 or so clones; just under 99% were seen once. Sample: naive CD4+ T cells sorted from blood. The receptors stem from a man aged 25-45 years in good health. Each CDR3 is given with its conserved first and last residue. The order of the fields is J gene, V gene, CDR3 protein.

TRBJ2-7 | TRBV30 | CAWMGDRGGEQYF
TRBJ2-1 | TRBV11-2 | CASSSYVIDEQFF
TRBJ1-4 | TRBV6-6 | CASSPAGAGGEEKLFF
TRBJ1-5 | TRBV27 | CASSLLGRGSQPQHF
TRBJ2-7 | TRBV7-2 | CASSLYREPYEQYF
TRBJ2-7 | TRBV6-6 | CASSFERSGIHEQYF
TRBJ1-1 | TRBV20-1 | CSASWGSGAFF
TRBJ1-5 | TRBV7-2 | CASSLATMQPQHF
TRBJ2-7 | TRBV7-9 | CASSSDSTYEQYF
TRBJ2-5 | TRBV6-5 | CASRIYRGRETQYF